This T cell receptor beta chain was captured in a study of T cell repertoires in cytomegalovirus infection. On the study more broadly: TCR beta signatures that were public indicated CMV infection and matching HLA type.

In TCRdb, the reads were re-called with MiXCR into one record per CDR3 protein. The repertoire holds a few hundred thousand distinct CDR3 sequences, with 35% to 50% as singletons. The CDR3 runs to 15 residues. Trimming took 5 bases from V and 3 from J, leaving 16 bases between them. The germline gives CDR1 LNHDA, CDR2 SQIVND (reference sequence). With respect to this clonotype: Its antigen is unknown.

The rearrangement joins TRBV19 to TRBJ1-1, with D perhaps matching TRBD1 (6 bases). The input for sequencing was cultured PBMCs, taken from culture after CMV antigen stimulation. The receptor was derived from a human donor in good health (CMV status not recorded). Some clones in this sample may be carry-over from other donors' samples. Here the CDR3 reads CASSPGVRADTEAFF. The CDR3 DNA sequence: TGTGCCAGTAGTCCAGGGGTCAGGGCAGACACTGAAGCTTTCTTT.